This T cell receptor beta chain is from a study of T cell responses to AZD1222 COVID-19 vaccine. Overall study: Second-dose intervals of approximately 4 or approximately 12 weeks were pooled. Notes on the study in general: An increase in Spike-specific TCR breadth and depth was observed after two AZD1222 doses. Baseline antibody screening turned up just a handful of seropositive AZD1222 recipients. Donor demographics were predominantly white British with a female majority; clonal diversity may be underestimated.

V lost 5 bases and J 0 bases, leaving 8 bases between the germline ends. Germline-derived CDR1 and CDR2 are SGHNT and YENEEA. The CDR3 is made up of 14 amino acids. Libraries were prepared by immunoSEQ multiplex PCR; TCRdb keeps only in-frame clonotypes and omits some of them. The data hold about 120,000 clones, with more than 80% observed a single time. In the case of this clone: Its antigen is unidentified.

This clonotype was sampled from an adult in good health. V usage is TRBV11-3 and J usage is TRBJ1-3; D is perhaps TRBD1 (5 bases). The specimen comprised peripheral blood, sampled on day 0 of AZD1222 vaccination. The CDR3: CASSAGGSGNTIYF. DNA of the CDR3: TGTGCCAGCAGCGCCGGGGGCTCTGGAAACACCATATATTTT.